Presented here are 20 T cell receptor beta chains from one specimen sequenced in a study of glioma-infiltrating T cells after dendritic cell vaccination. Sequenced by immunoSEQ multiplex PCR; TCRdb stores in-frame clones only, minus some. The profile shows tens of thousands of clones, 80% to 90% of them singletons. Sequencing used blood, obtained before dendritic cell vaccination. The receptors were sampled from a human donor with glioblastoma.

V is TRBV6-1 and J is TRBJ2-7; 8 bases are a match to TRBD1. This CDR3 spans 15 amino acids. From germline, CDR1 is MNHNS and CDR2 SASEGT. The V and J ends lost 3 bases and 3 bases, in that order; junction bases with no gene match: 7. The CDR3: CASSDHLGQGYEQYF. The CDR3 nucleotides are TGTGCCAGCAGTGACCACCTCGGACAGGGCTACGAGCAGTACTTC.

The chain combines TRBV6-1 with TRBJ2-5; 8 positions match TRBD1. Germline-derived CDR1 and CDR2 are MNHNS and SASEGT. The V gene end was trimmed by 6 bases and the J gene end by 3 bases; junction bases not matched to a gene: 3. This CDR3 region has 13 residues. This CDR3 reads CASSVDREETQYF. CDR3 coding DNA: TGTGCCAGCAGCGTGGACAGGGAAGAGACCCAGTACTTC.

The V call is TRBV2, the J call TRBJ2-2; 13 nucleotides match TRBD2. Germline CDR1 reads SNHLY; CDR2 reads FYNNEI. The junction had 8 bases not matched to a gene; V was cut back by 3 bases and J by 1 base. This CDR3 has 19 amino acids. For the CDR3, the DNA is TGTGCCAGCAGTGATTTGGGACTAGCGGGAAACGAGAACACCGGGGAGCTGTTTTTT. Protein product: CASSDLGLAGNENTGELFF.

In the case of this clone: Within the sample, other DNA sequences also encode this same CDR3. The V gene is TRBV9, the J gene TRBJ2-5; TRBD2 agrees at 7 bases. The CDR3 runs to 13 residues. J gave up 2 bases and V 2 bases, and 0 bases lay outside the gene matches. From germline, CDR1 is SGDLS and CDR2 YYNGEE. The CDR3, as DNA: TGTGCCAGCAGCGTTAGCGGGCAAGAGACCCAGTACTTC. Amino acid sequence: CASSVSGQETQYF.

The chain links TRBV29-1 to TRBJ2-2; 7 nucleotides match TRBD1. Germline V gene lookup returns CDR1 SQVTM and CDR2 ANQGSEA. The CDR3 runs to 12 residues. Trimming cost V 5 bases and J 6 bases; bases outside gene matches: 3. The CDR3 bases are TGCAGCGTTCACCAGGGGGCCGGGGAGCTGTTTTTT. As protein: CSVHQGAGELFF.

The V and J genes are TRBV4-2 and TRBJ2-3, with TRBD2 matching 9 bases. Germline loops: CDR1 LGHNA, CDR2 YNFKEQ. V was clipped by 1 base and J by 2 bases; unmatched bases: 7. CDR3 length equals 17 residues. The CDR3 nucleotides read TGTGCCAGCAGCCAAGCATTAGCGGGGGATCTCACAGATACGCAGTATTTT. This encodes CASSQALAGDLTDTQYF.

This clone was seen a single time. The V and J genes are TRBV5-1 and TRBJ2-7; 8 bases are a match to TRBD2. The CDR3 sequence is 14 residues long. Trimming cost V 5 bases and J 0 bases; bases outside gene matches: 4. CDR1 is SGHRS, CDR2 YFSETQ, per germline. CDR3 protein: CASRSLAGSYEQYF. CDR3 nucleotides: TGCGCCAGCAGGTCCCTAGCGGGCTCCTACGAGCAGTACTTC.

The chain employs TRBV10-3 and TRBJ1-2, with D perhaps matching TRBD1 (5 bases). This CDR3 region has 15 residues. V gave up 4 bases and J gave up 6 bases, with 18 bases separating them. Germline CDR1 reads ENHRY; CDR2 reads SYGVKD. DNA of the CDR3: TGTGCCATCAGTGGGTCGGCGGAGGGGAGGGATGGCTACACCTTC. It translates to CAISGSAEGRDGYTF.

The chain links TRBV19 to TRBJ2-5; TRBD2 is a possible D gene (6 bases). V was pared by 4 bases and J by 5 bases, with 14 bases between. The CDR3 sequence is 14 residues long. Germline V lookup: CDR1 LNHDA, CDR2 SQIVND (reference sequence). The CDR3 sequence is CASSKGTSGETQYF. In nucleotides, the CDR3 is TGTGCCAGTAGTAAGGGGACTTCAGGGGAGACCCAGTACTTC.

The V and J genes are TRBV11-2 and TRBJ2-1; TRBD2 matches at 9 bases. CDR1 is SGHAT, CDR2 FQNNGV, per germline. The length of the CDR3 is 17 residues. V lost 2 bases to trimming and J lost 2 bases; unmatched junction nucleotides: 7. The CDR3 protein is CASSLPASGKTYNEQFF. In DNA form, the CDR3 reads TGTGCCAGCAGCTTACCGGCTAGCGGGAAGACCTACAATGAGCAGTTCTTC.

The chain uses TRBV6-1 and TRBJ2-3; TRBD2 matches 8 bases. The CDR3 is 14 residues long. Germline lookup yields CDR1 MNHNS and CDR2 SASEGT. V lost 5 bases and J lost 10; bases outside the gene matches: 11. Here the CDR3 reads CASSSRGARVSQYF. In DNA, the CDR3 is TGTGCCAGCAGTTCGCGGGGGGCGAGGGTTTCGCAGTATTTT.

The chain employs TRBV21-1 and TRBJ1-1; the tabulated D call, TRBD1, remains unverified against the DNA. TRBV21-1 is given as a pseudogene. This CDR3 region has 14 residues. This chain's CDR3 is CASRGTGTNTEAFF. CDR3 nucleotide sequence: TGTGCCAGCAGGGGGACAGGGACGAACACTGAAGCTTTCTTT.

The rearrangement joins TRBV19 to TRBJ1-2; 9 nucleotides agree with TRBD1. Per germline, CDR1 LNHDA and CDR2 SQIVND (reference sequence). The CDR3 loop spans 13 amino acids. Trimming took 5 bases from V and 8 from J; bases not matched to a gene: 6. DNA for the CDR3: TGTGCCAGTAGTTCAGGACAGGGGAGGGGCTACACCTTC. Its translation is CASSSGQGRGYTF. The full variable domain, in which reference TRBV19 and TRBJ1-2 provide the parts outside the CDR3, is DGGITQSPKYLFRKEGQNVTLSCEQNLNHDAMYWYRQDPGQGLRLIYYSQIVNDFQKGDIAEGYSVSREKKESFPLTVTSAQKNPTAFYLCASSSGQGRGYTFGSGTRLTVV.

V usage is TRBV11-2 and J usage is TRBJ2-2; D not resolved. CDR3 size: 13 residues. V was trimmed by 0 bases and J by 5 bases, leaving 4 bases between them. The germline V gene has CDR1 SGHAT and CDR2 FQNNGV. CDR3 in DNA: TGTGCCAGCAGCTTAGAGCGAACCGGGGAGCTGTTTTTT. Its protein is CASSLERTGELFF.

This clone has only one observation. The V gene is TRBV5-1, the J gene TRBJ2-2, with 9 bases fitting TRBD2. Germline values: CDR1 SGHRS, CDR2 YFSETQ. This CDR3 is 14 amino acids long. V was clipped by 4 bases and J by 6 bases; unmatched bases: 4. This CDR3 reads CASSISGGAGELFF. The CDR3 nucleotides read TGCGCCAGCAGCATTAGCGGGGGTGCCGGGGAGCTGTTTTTT. The full variable domain, in which reference TRBV5-1 and TRBJ2-2 provide the parts outside the CDR3, is KAGVTQTPRYLIKTRGQQVTLSCSPISGHRSVSWYQQTPGQGLQFLFEYFSETQRNKGNFPGRFSGRQFSNSRSEMNVSTLELGDSALYLCASSISGGAGELFFGEGSRLTVL.

The V call is TRBV9, the J call TRBJ1-3; 8 nucleotides match TRBD1. Trimming at V came to 2 bases and at J to 2 bases, leaving 0 bases not matched to a gene. Germline loops: CDR1 SGDLS, CDR2 YYNGEE. The CDR3 length is 14 residues. The CDR3 loop is CASSVDRAGNTIYF. For the CDR3, the DNA is TGTGCCAGCAGCGTGGACAGGGCTGGAAACACCATATATTTT.

CDR3: CASSSDSRGSQFF. CDR3 DNA: TGTGCCAGCTCCTCCGACTCCAGGGGATCACAGTTCTTC. This chain joins TRBV27 and TRBJ2-1, with D possibly being TRBD1 (6 bases). CDR3 length equals 13 residues. V shed 8 bases and J shed 13 bases, with 21 bases lying between them. Germline CDR1 is MNHEY and CDR2 is SMNVEV (reference sequence).

The V call is TRBV6-1, the J call TRBJ1-5, with TRBD1 as a possible D gene (5 bases). This CDR3 region has 16 residues. The V and J ends lost 1 base and 2 bases respectively, with 12 bases between them. Germline assignment: CDR1 MNHNS and CDR2 SASEGT. CDR3 residues: CASSEGGSGGNQPQHF. For the CDR3, the DNA is TGTGCCAGCAGTGAAGGGGGCAGTGGTGGCAATCAGCCCCAGCATTTT.

V gene TRBV30 combines with J gene TRBJ2-7; a weak D match, TRBD2 (5 bases). Germline V gene sequence: CDR1 GTSNPN, CDR2 SVGIG (reference sequence). The CDR3 loop spans 14 amino acids. V was trimmed by 0 bases and J by 3 bases, leaving 12 bases between them. The CDR3 reads CAWSVPGNYYEQYF. The CDR3 region has the DNA TGTGCCTGGAGTGTACCGGGGAACTACTACGAGCAGTACTTC.

The V gene is TRBV5-1, the J gene TRBJ2-1, with D tentatively TRBD2 (5 bases). Germline values: CDR1 SGHRS, CDR2 YFSETQ. The V and J ends lost 7 bases and 2 bases respectively, with 19 bases between them. The CDR3 contains 16 residues. CDR3 in amino acids: CASGGFQTRTYNEQFF. CDR3 bases: TGCGCCAGCGGCGGGTTTCAGACACGTACCTACAATGAGCAGTTCTTC.